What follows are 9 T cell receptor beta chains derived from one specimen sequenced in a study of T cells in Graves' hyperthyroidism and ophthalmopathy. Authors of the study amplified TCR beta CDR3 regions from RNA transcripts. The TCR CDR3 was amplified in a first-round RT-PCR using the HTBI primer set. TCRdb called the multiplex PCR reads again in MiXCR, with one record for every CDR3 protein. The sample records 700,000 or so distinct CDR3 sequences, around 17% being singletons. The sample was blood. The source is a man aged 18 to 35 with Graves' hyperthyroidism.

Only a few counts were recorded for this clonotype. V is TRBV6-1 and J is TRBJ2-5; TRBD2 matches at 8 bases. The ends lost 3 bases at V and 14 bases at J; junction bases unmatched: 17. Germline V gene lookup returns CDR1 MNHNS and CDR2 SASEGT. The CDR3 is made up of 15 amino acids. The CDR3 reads CASSDGLAGAPGPYF. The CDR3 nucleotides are TGTGCCAGCAGTGACGGACTAGCAGGGGCCCCTGGGCCTTACTTC.

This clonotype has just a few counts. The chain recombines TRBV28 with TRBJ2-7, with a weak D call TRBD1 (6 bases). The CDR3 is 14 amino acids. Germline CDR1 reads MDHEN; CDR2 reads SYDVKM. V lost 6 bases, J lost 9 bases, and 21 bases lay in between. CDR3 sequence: CASREQGPKGGQYF. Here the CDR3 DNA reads TGTGCCAGCAGGGAACAAGGACCTAAAGGGGGGCAGTACTTC.

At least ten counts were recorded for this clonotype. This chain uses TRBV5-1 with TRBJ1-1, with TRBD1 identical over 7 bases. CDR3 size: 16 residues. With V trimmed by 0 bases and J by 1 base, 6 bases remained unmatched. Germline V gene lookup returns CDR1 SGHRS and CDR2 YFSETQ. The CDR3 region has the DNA TGCGCCAGCAGCTTGGTCGGACAGGTCAAGAACACTGAAGCTTTCTTT. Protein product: CASSLVGQVKNTEAFF.

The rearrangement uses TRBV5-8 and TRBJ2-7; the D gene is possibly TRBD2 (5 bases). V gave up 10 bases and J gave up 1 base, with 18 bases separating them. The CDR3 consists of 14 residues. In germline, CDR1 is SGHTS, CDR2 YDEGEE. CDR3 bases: TGTGCCTCCCGGTTGAGCGGAATTTCCTACGAGCAGTACTTC. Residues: CASRLSGISYEQYF.

The CDR3 sequence is CASTRTGSSPLHF. DNA for the CDR3: TGTGCCAGTACCAGGACAGGGAGTTCACCCCTCCACTTT. The chain joins TRBV2 to TRBJ1-6; 8 nucleotides align to TRBD1. The CDR3 has 13 amino acids. CDR1 is SNHLY, CDR2 FYNNEI, per germline. J was trimmed by 9 bases and V by 9 bases; bases with no gene match: 7. Filled out from reference TRBV2 and TRBJ1-6, the complete variable domain reads EPEVTQTPSHQVTQMGQEVILRCVPISNHLYFYWYRQILGQKVEFLVSFYNNEISEKSEIFDDQFSVERPDGSNFTLKIRSTKLEDSAMYFCASTRTGSSPLHFGNGTRLTVT.

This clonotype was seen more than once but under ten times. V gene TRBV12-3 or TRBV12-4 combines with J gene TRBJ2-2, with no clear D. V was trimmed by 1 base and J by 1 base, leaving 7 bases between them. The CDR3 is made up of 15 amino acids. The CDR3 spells CASSLEVQNTGELFF. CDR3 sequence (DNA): TGTGCCAGCAGTTTAGAGGTACAGAACACCGGGGAGCTGTTTTTT.

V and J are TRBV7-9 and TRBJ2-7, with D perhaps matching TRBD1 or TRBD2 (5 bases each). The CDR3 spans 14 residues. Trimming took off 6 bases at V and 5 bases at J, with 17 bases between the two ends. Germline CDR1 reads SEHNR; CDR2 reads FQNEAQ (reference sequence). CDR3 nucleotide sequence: TGTGCCAGCAGTATGGGACCCAACAGGCACGAGCAGTACTTC. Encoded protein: CASSMGPNRHEQYF.

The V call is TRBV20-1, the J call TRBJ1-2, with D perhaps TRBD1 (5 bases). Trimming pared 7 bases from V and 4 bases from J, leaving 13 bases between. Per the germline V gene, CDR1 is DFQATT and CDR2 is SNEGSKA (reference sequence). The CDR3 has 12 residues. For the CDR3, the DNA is TGCAGTGGGGGGACCCATGGCTATGGCTACACCTTC. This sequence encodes CSGGTHGYGYTF.

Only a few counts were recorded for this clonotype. Here the CDR3 DNA reads TGTGCCAGCAGCCAAAGTCGGGCCGAAGCTTTCTTT. As protein: CASSQSRAEAFF. The J gene is TRBJ1-1, the V gene TRBV14; D call uncertain. Germline CDR1 reads SGHDN; CDR2 reads FVKESK. The V end was cut by 2 bases, the J end by 8 bases, with 9 bases between. This CDR3 region has 12 residues.